The 8 T cell receptor beta chains reported below all come from one sample, sequenced in a study of T cell changes during pregnancy in multiple sclerosis (dated by TCRdb to between 2018 and 2021). The library came from the immunoSEQ multiplex PCR assay. TCRdb's version of the immuneACCESS table is confined to in-frame rearrangements and falls short of the full clone set. An unresolved V gene accounts for under half of the shortfall where checked; the remainder is of unknown origin. A total of tens of thousands of clones appear in this sample, 91% of them only once. About 0.91% of the sample comes from the top ten. The starting material was peripheral blood, obtained before pregnancy. These TCRs come from a female donor with multiple sclerosis, enrolled in a pregnancy study.

This clone was recorded once. The junction and the germline gene differ at one end; a read error may be behind it. The chain carries TRBV7-9 and TRBJ2-5; the match to TRBD2 covers 11 bases. The CDR3 consists of 11 residues. Germline lookup yields CDR1 SEHNR and CDR2 FQNEAQ (reference sequence). As DNA, the CDR3 is TGTGCCAGCAGCCCTTTGACTAGCGGGAACTTC. Amino acid sequence: CASSPLTSGNF.

This chain links TRBV27 with TRBJ2-7; the D gene is possibly TRBD1 (5 bases). The V gene's germline CDR1 is MNHEY and CDR2 SMNVEV (reference sequence). The CDR3 extends over 11 amino acids. Trimming took off 3 bases at V and 6 bases at J, with 6 bases between the two ends. CDR3 in DNA: TGTGCCAGCAGTTTTGGGGCCGAGCAGTACTTC. This gives the protein CASSFGAEQYF.

The chain employs TRBV2 and TRBJ1-5; the match to TRBD1 covers 8 bases. V trimming: 5 bases; J trimming: 2 bases; junction bases outside the gene matches: 5. The CDR3 runs 15 residues. CDR1 SNHLY and CDR2 FYNNEI come from the germline V gene. The CDR3 sequence: CASSRDRGGNQPQHF. The DNA of the CDR3 is TGTGCCAGCAGTCGCGACAGGGGAGGCAATCAGCCCCAGCATTTT. Filled out from reference TRBV2 and TRBJ1-5, the complete variable domain reads EPEVTQTPSHQVTQMGQEVILRCVPISNHLYFYWYRQILGQKVEFLVSFYNNEISEKSEIFDDQFSVERPDGSNFTLKIRSTKLEDSAMYFCASSRDRGGNQPQHFGDGTRLSIL.

The rearrangement links TRBV5-1 to TRBJ1-1; perhaps TRBD1 as D (6 bases). Between the trimmed V and J ends, which lost 4 bases and 4 bases, there was a span of 14 bases. The CDR3 is 14 amino acids. From germline, CDR1 is SGHRS and CDR2 YFSETQ. CDR3 protein: CASSQQGGGTEAFF. The CDR3, as DNA: TGCGCCAGCAGCCAACAGGGCGGTGGCACTGAAGCTTTCTTT.

About this clone: An end of the junction differs from the germline gene, which may be a read error. In DNA, the CDR3 is TGTGCCAGCAGCTCCACAGGGGGCAACCAGCCCCAGCATTTT. Translated, it gives CASSSTGGNQPQHF. The rearrangement uses TRBV7-2 and TRBJ1-5, with 9 bases fitting TRBD1. This CDR3 region has 14 residues. Germline loops: CDR1 SGHTA, CDR2 FQGNSA.

The chain employs TRBV10-1 and TRBJ2-7, with D possibly being TRBD1 (6 bases). The CDR3 consists of 12 residues. V dropped 6 bases and J dropped 4 bases, with 10 bases sitting between them. The germline V gene has CDR1 WNHNN and CDR2 SYGVQD (reference sequence). DNA for the CDR3: TGCGCCAGCAGCCCAGACAGGTACGAGCAGTACTTC. Translated, it gives CASSPDRYEQYF.

The rearrangement uses TRBV30 and TRBJ2-7, with 9 bases aligning to TRBD2. V lost 2 bases to trimming and J lost 6 bases; unmatched junction nucleotides: 8. This CDR3 is built from 14 residues. Germline V gene sequence: CDR1 GTSNPN, CDR2 SVGIG (reference sequence). Written as DNA, the CDR3 is TGTGCCTGGAGTTCTTCGGGACTAGCTCCCGAGCAGTACTTC. Residues: CAWSSSGLAPEQYF.

The CDR3 sequence is CASNHGSGGLLSSYNEQFF. The CDR3, as DNA: TGCGCCAGTAACCACGGCAGCGGGGGCCTACTAAGCTCCTACAATGAGCAGTTCTTC. The chain links TRBV4-1 to TRBJ2-1; 8 nucleotides agree with TRBD2. The CDR3 length is 19 residues. V was clipped by 9 bases and J by 0 bases; unmatched bases: 19. Germline V CDR1 and CDR2: MGHRA, YSYEKL.